These T cell receptor beta chains were read from a single sample in a study of blood T cell repertoires in COVID-19. TCRdb's copy holds only in-frame clones and misses some; the assay was immunoSEQ multiplex PCR. In the table there are 200,000 to 250,000 clones, 85% to 90% of which are singletons. The sequenced material came from peripheral blood. The receptor source for this set is a woman aged 70 to 79 with active or convalescent COVID-19. The CDR3 runs from the conserved cysteine through the conserved F or W. D genes are given only for firm matches. Clone size is shown for a subset of rows, as once, few, many or a class of expanded clone.

>TRBJ2-4|few|TRBV5-4|13|NA
TGTGCCAGCAGCTTTATCGGAGAAAACATTCAGTACTTC
CASSFIGENIQYF
>TRBJ1-2|NA|TRBV2|14|NA
TGTGCCAGCAGTGGGACGGGATGGCCTCCGTGGGACACCTTC
CASSGTGWPPWDTF
>TRBJ1-1|NA|TRBV5-1|13|TRBD1
TGCGCCAGCAGCCTCAGGGACAGCACTGAAGCTTTCTTT
CASSLRDSTEAFF
>TRBJ2-7|once|TRBV4-1|16|NA
TGCGCCAGCAGCCTCTCCGCCGGGGACTCTACCTACGAGCAGTACTTC
CASSLSAGDSTYEQYF
>TRBJ2-5|NA|TRBV4-3|15|NA
TGCGCCAGCAGCCAAGAACTCGACTATTCGGAGACCCAGTACTTC
CASSQELDYSETQYF
>TRBJ2-2|NA|TRBV7-6|14|NA
TGTGCCAGCAGCTCGCAGGGGTTGGACGGGGAGCTGTTTTTT
CASSSQGLDGELFF
>TRBJ2-2|NA|TRBV3-1/TRBV3-2|16|TRBD2
TGTGCCAGCAGCCCCCCGGGGGGAGGAAGGACCGGGGAGCTGTTTTTT
CASSPPGGGRTGELFF
>TRBJ1-1|NA|TRBV11-2|13|NA
TGTGCCAGCAGCCAGATAGCGAACACTGAAGCTTTCTTT
CASSQIANTEAFF
>TRBJ2-1|NA|TRBV6-5|15|TRBD2
TGTGCCAGCCGGGGGGGGGCGCCTTGGGGCAATGAGCAGTTCTTC
CASRGGAPWGNEQFF
>TRBJ2-3|NA|TRBV2|16|TRBD2
TGTGCCAGCAGTGAAGCTCTACGGGGGGGGGCAGATACGCAGTATTTT
CASSEALRGGADTQYF
>TRBJ1-1|NA|TRBV27|14|TRBD1
TGTGCCAGCAGTTTGGGGACAGTGAACACTGAAGCTTTCTTT
CASSLGTVNTEAFF
>TRBJ1-2|NA|TRBV24-1|17|NA
TGTGCCACCAGTGCTGACCCGGCACAGCTTGGGAGCTATGGCTACACCTTC
CATSADPAQLGSYGYTF
>TRBJ1-2|NA|TRBV7-8|14|NA
TGTGCCAGCAGCTTAGATCCGCAGATGAATGGCTACACCTTC
CASSLDPQMNGYTF
>TRBJ1-2|NA|TRBV10-3|11|TRBD1
TGTGCCATTGGGACAGGAGGAGGCTACACCTTC
CAIGTGGGYTF
>TRBJ1-1|few|TRBV24-1|15|TRBD1
TGTGCCACCAGTGGTCCCGGGACAGGGGGCACTGAAGCTTTCTTT
CATSGPGTGGTEAFF
>TRBJ2-3|once|TRBV4-1|17|TRBD2
TGCGCCAGCAGCCTGGGTGTATCTAGCGGTGGGGTAGATACGCAGTATTTT
CASSLGVSSGGVDTQYF
>TRBJ1-5|NA|TRBV7-2|14|NA
TGTGCCAGCAGCTTGGCTTATAGCAATCAGCCCCAGCATTTT
CASSLAYSNQPQHF
>TRBJ1-6|NA|TRBV3-1/TRBV3-2|16|TRBD1
TGTGCCAGCAGCCAAGACTGGGACAGGGCAAATTCACCCCTCCACTTT
CASSQDWDRANSPLHF
>TRBJ1-1|NA|TRBV21-1|15|NA
TGTGCCAGCAGCAAGTGTAACAGGATGAACACTGAAGCTTTCTTT
CASSKCNRMNTEAFF
>TRBJ1-2|once|TRBV6-5|14|TRBD1
TGTGCCAGCAGTTTCACACAGGGGCGGGGTGGCTACACCTTC
CASSFTQGRGGYTF